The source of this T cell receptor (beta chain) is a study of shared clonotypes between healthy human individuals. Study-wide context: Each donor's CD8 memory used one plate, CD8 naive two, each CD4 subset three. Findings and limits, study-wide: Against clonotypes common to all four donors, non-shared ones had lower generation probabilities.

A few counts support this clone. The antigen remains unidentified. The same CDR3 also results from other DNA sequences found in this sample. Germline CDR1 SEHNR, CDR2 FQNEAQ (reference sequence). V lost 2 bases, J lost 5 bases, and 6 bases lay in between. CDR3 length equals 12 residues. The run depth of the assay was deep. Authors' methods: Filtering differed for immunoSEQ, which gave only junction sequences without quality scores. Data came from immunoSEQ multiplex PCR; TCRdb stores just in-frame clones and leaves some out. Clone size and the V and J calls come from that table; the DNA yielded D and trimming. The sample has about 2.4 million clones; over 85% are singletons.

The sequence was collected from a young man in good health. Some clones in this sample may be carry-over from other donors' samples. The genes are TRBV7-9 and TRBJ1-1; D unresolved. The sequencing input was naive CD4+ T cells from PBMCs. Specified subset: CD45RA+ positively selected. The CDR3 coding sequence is TGTGCCAGCAGCTTACGGGATACTGAAGCTTTCTTT. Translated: CASSLRDTEAFF.